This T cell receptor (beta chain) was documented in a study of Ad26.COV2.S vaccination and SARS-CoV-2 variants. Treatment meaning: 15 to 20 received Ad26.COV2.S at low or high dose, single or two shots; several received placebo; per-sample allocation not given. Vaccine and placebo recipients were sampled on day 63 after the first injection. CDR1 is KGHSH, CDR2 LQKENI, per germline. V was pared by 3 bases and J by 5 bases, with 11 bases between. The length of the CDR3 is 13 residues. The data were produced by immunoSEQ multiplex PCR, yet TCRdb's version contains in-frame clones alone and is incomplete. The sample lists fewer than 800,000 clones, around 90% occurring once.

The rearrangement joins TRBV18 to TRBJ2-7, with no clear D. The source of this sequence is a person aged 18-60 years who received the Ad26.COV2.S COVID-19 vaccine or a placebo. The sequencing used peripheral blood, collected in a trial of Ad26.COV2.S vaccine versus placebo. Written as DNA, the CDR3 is TGTGCCAGCTCACCGGAAAGGGCCAACGAGCAGTACTTC. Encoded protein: CASSPERANEQYF.